A single sample gave rise to the 27 T cell receptor beta chains below, sequenced in a study of memory CD4+ T cells and cytomegalovirus serostatus. The sort gate was single viable CD3+CD4+CD8-CD45RO+ cells for memory CD4+ T cells. Here immunoSEQ multiplex PCR was the method, and the copy in TCRdb shows in-frame clones only, minus some. This sample has about 48,000 clones, with about three quarters found just once. Sequencing was done on a sample of memory CD4+ T cells from blood. All receptors come from an adult in good health and CMV-seronegative.

This rearrangement joins TRBV5-4 to TRBJ2-7, with D perhaps assigned TRBD1 or TRBD2 (5 bases each). The germline V gene has CDR1 SGHNT and CDR2 YYREEE (reference sequence). The CDR3 is 12 residues long. Trimming removed 4 bases at V and 6 bases at J, with 11 bases between. In DNA, the CDR3 is TGTGCCAGCAGCCCTTCGGGGCTCGAGCAGTACTTC. Protein sequence: CASSPSGLEQYF.

The V gene is TRBV5-6, the J gene TRBJ2-5, with 9 bases aligning to TRBD2. This CDR3 is 16 amino acids long. The V gene end was trimmed by 4 bases and the J gene end by 5 bases; junction bases not matched to a gene: 12. Germline assignment: CDR1 SGHDT and CDR2 YYEEEE. CDR3 DNA sequence: TGTGCCAGCAGCCCGCTCTGGCGGGAGGGCCGGGAGACCCAGTACTTC. It translates to CASSPLWREGRETQYF. Combining the CDR3 with reference TRBV5-6 and TRBJ2-5 gives the whole variable domain DAGVTQSPTHLIKTRGQQVTLRCSPKSGHDTVSWYQQALGQGPQFIFQYYEEEERQRGNFPDRFSGHQFPNYSSELNVNALLLGDSALYLCASSPLWREGRETQYFGPGTRLLVL.

The chain has TRBV20-1 and TRBJ2-1; 9 positions agree with TRBD2. The CDR3 consists of 11 residues. With 5 bases clipped from V and 15 bases from J, the junction kept 8 bases outside the gene matches. From germline, CDR1 is DFQATT and CDR2 SNEGSKA (reference sequence). Here the CDR3 DNA reads TGCAGTGCTCAATTTGGGACTAGCTGGTTCTTC. Its protein product is CSAQFGTSWFF.

This clone appeared a few times. The J gene is TRBJ1-2, the V gene TRBV5-6; 7 bases align to TRBD1. V lost 1 base to trimming and J lost 5 bases; unmatched junction nucleotides: 8. Germline lookup yields CDR1 SGHDT and CDR2 YYEEEE. The CDR3 runs 15 residues. CDR3 DNA sequence: TGTGCCAGCAGCTTGCGTCAGGGGGTGATGTATGGCTACACCTTC. Its translation: CASSLRQGVMYGYTF.

The genes are TRBV5-1 and TRBJ1-2; D gene unclear. The V end lost 0 bases, the J end lost 0 bases, and 15 bases lay between the germline ends. Per germline, CDR1 SGHRS and CDR2 YFSETQ. The CDR3 loop spans 17 amino acids. CDR3 protein: CASSLAVGAAPNYGYTF. The DNA of the CDR3 is TGCGCCAGCAGCTTGGCCGTCGGAGCAGCCCCTAACTATGGCTACACCTTC. The full variable domain, rest sourced from reference TRBV5-1 and TRBJ1-2, is KAGVTQTPRYLIKTRGQQVTLSCSPISGHRSVSWYQQTPGQGLQFLFEYFSETQRNKGNFPGRFSGRQFSNSRSEMNVSTLELGDSALYLCASSLAVGAAPNYGYTFGSGTRLTVV.

The sample holds one count of this clone. DNA for the CDR3: TGTGCCAGCAGCCCACGGAGTAGGGAGGATACGCAGTATTTT. This translates into CASSPRSREDTQYF. The chain couples TRBV2 to TRBJ2-3; TRBD2 is a possible D gene (5 bases). Trimming stripped 6 bases from V and 6 bases from J, with 16 bases between. The CDR3 totals 14 residues. From germline, CDR1 is SNHLY and CDR2 FYNNEI.

The rearrangement links TRBV28 to TRBJ2-1, with TRBD1 identical over 7 bases. The V segment lost 5 bases and the J segment 7 bases; nucleotides outside the gene matches: 2. The V gene's germline CDR1 is MDHEN and CDR2 SYDVKM. The CDR3 length is 12 residues. The CDR3 reads CASSDRANEQFF. As DNA, the CDR3 is TGTGCCAGCAGTGACAGGGCGAATGAGCAGTTCTTC.

This CDR3 reads CAWSVGGGSVEQYF. CDR3 sequence (DNA): TGTGCCTGGAGTGTGGGCGGTGGGAGCGTCGAGCAGTACTTC. The V and J genes are TRBV30 and TRBJ2-7, with D possibly being TRBD2 (5 bases). Germline V gene data show CDR1 as GTSNPN and CDR2 as SVGIG (reference sequence). Trimming shortened V by 0 bases and J by 6 bases, and 15 bases separated the two germline ends. The CDR3 extends over 14 amino acids.

This rearrangement joins TRBV19 to TRBJ1-5; D may be TRBD1 (5 bases). The CDR3 length is 15 residues. Germline CDR1 is LNHDA and CDR2 is SQIVND (reference sequence). With 3 bases removed from V and 1 base from J, the gap between germline ends came to 10 bases. The CDR3 DNA reads TGTGCCAGTAGTATGGGGACTGCAAGCAATCAGCCCCAGCATTTT. Its translation: CASSMGTASNQPQHF.

In this sample, this clone turned up a few times. The V gene is TRBV1, the J gene TRBJ2-2. TRBV1 is a pseudogene locus. The CDR3 length is 19 residues. CDR3 protein: CTSSHRTKRVDACTGELFF. In DNA form, the CDR3 reads TGCACCAGCAGCCACCGAACAAAACGGGTGGACGCTTGCACCGGGGAGCTGTTTTTT.

The chain carries TRBV21-1 and TRBJ2-3. TRBV21-1 is deemed a pseudogene. The CDR3 runs 17 residues. The CDR3 bases are TGTGCCAGCAGCAAAGTCGACGAGGGGGGAAGCACAGATACGCAGTATTTT. Protein product: CASSKVDEGGSTDTQYF.

The table lists this clone with a count of one. The same CDR3 also results from other DNA sequences found in this sample. The V gene is TRBV18, the J gene TRBJ1-2; TRBD1 matches 8 bases. This CDR3 spans 14 amino acids. Germline CDR1 and CDR2: KGHSH and LQKENI. V dropped 0 bases and J dropped 4; count of bases not matched to a gene: 1. CDR3 in DNA: TGTGCCAGCTCACCACCAACAGGGGGCTATGGCTACACCTTC. Its translation: CASSPPTGGYGYTF. Full variable domain (missing parts from reference TRBV18 and TRBJ1-2): NAGVMQNPRHLVRRRGQEARLRCSPMKGHSHVYWYRQLPEEGLKFMVYLQKENIIDESGMPKERFSAEFPKEGPSILRIQQVVRGDSAAYFCASSPPTGGYGYTFGSGTRLTVV.

The genes are TRBV9 and TRBJ1-5; unclear D gene. Trimming cost V 0 bases and J 3 bases, with 4 bases left between them. In germline, CDR1 is SGDLS, CDR2 YYNGEE. The CDR3 extends over 13 amino acids. The CDR3 DNA follows: TGTGCCAGCAGCGTAGCTTTCAATCAGCCCCAGCATTTT. This encodes CASSVAFNQPQHF.

The chain recombines TRBV7-9 with TRBJ2-7, with TRBD1 identical over 12 bases. Per the germline V gene, CDR1 is SEHNR and CDR2 is FQNEAQ (reference sequence). Germline trimming cut 8 bases from V and 2 bases from J; bases unmatched to any gene: 13. This CDR3 has 17 amino acids. For the CDR3, the DNA is TGTGCCAGCGCGGGACAGGGGGCGAAATCCTCGCCCTACGAGCAGTACTTC. It specifies CASAGQGAKSSPYEQYF.

The sample holds one count of this clone. The chain is built from TRBV7-8 and TRBJ2-5; D is perhaps TRBD1 or TRBD2 (5 bases each). With 5 bases removed from V and 3 bases from J, the gap between germline ends came to 22 bases. CDR1 and CDR2 (germline): SGHVS, FQNEAQ. This CDR3 has 17 amino acids. The CDR3 DNA sequence: TGTGCCAGCAGCGCACGGGACGCGCGATACACCAAAGAGACCCAGTACTTC. Translated, it gives CASSARDARYTKETQYF.

The rearrangement links TRBV6-5 to TRBJ1-5; 9 bases are shared with TRBD1. The CDR3 runs 15 residues. CDR1 and CDR2 from the germline V gene are MNHEY and SVGAGI. J gave up 2 bases and V 6 bases, and 5 bases lay outside the gene matches. The CDR3 spells CASRRDRGGNQPQHF. The CDR3 coding sequence is TGTGCCAGCAGACGCGACAGGGGGGGCAATCAGCCCCAGCATTTT.

This clone was counted once. V gene TRBV5-6 combines with J gene TRBJ2-2; D call uncertain. V gave up 4 bases and J gave up 6 bases, with 7 bases separating them. CDR1 SGHDT and CDR2 YYEEEE come from the germline V gene. This CDR3 region has 12 residues. In DNA, the CDR3 is TGTGCCAGCAGCCAGGTGGCCGGGGAGCTGTTTTTT. This encodes CASSQVAGELFF.

The chain combines TRBV6-1 with TRBJ1-1; D not certain. Germline CDR1 and CDR2: MNHNS and SASEGT. CDR3 length: 13 residues. The germline V and J ends were trimmed by 4 bases and 6 bases, with 12 bases remaining between them. The CDR3 loop is CASSGTDHSEAFF. The DNA for the CDR3 is TGTGCCAGCAGTGGCACGGACCATTCTGAAGCTTTCTTT.

The chain links TRBV18 to TRBJ2-2; 9 nucleotides line up with TRBD2. Per germline, CDR1 KGHSH and CDR2 LQKENI. The CDR3 has 15 amino acids. The J segment lost 0 bases and the V segment lost 5 bases, leaving 1 base of the junction unmatched. CDR3 protein: CASSKREANTGELFF. DNA for the CDR3: TGTGCCAGCTCAAAGCGGGAGGCGAACACCGGGGAGCTGTTTTTT. Full variable domain (remainder filled in from reference TRBV18 and TRBJ2-2): NAGVMQNPRHLVRRRGQEARLRCSPMKGHSHVYWYRQLPEEGLKFMVYLQKENIIDESGMPKERFSAEFPKEGPSILRIQQVVRGDSAAYFCASSKREANTGELFFGEGSRLTVL.

The chain uses TRBV20-1 and TRBJ2-1, with D unclear. CDR1 and CDR2 (germline): DFQATT, SNEGSKA (reference sequence). With 3 bases removed from V and 13 bases from J, the gap between germline ends came to 13 bases. The CDR3 is 11 residues long. The CDR3 sequence: CSASDQTPQFF. The CDR3 coding sequence is TGCAGTGCTAGCGACCAGACCCCACAGTTCTTC.

The V gene is TRBV28, the J gene TRBJ1-3, with 7 bases lining up with TRBD1. Trimming at V came to 5 bases and at J to 1 base, leaving 11 bases not matched to a gene. CDR3 size: 17 residues. Germline CDR1 reads MDHEN; CDR2 reads SYDVKM. The CDR3 loop reads CASSPARGRGSGNTIYF. As DNA, the CDR3 is TGTGCCAGCAGTCCCGCAAGGGGGCGCGGGTCTGGAAACACCATATATTTT.

This chain connects TRBV4-2 to TRBJ1-2, with D tentatively TRBD1 (6 bases). From germline, CDR1 is LGHNA and CDR2 YNFKEQ. The CDR3 consists of 16 residues. Trimming took 0 bases from V and 8 from J, leaving 19 bases between them. CDR3 sequence: CASSQDFVGALGGYTF. CDR3 nucleotide sequence: TGTGCCAGCAGCCAAGATTTCGTGGGGGCGCTGGGGGGCTACACCTTC.

The chain carries TRBV6-5 and TRBJ1-1; a possible D gene is TRBD1 (6 bases). The V and J ends lost 2 bases and 0 bases respectively, with 13 bases between them. Germline V lookup: CDR1 MNHEY, CDR2 SVGAGI. The CDR3 sequence is 16 residues long. The DNA for the CDR3 is TGTGCCAGCAGTTACGATGGACAGATTATGAACACTGAAGCTTTCTTT. Protein product: CASSYDGQIMNTEAFF.

The chain is built from TRBV10-3 and TRBJ1-2; 7 bases map to TRBD1. V trimming: 7 bases; J trimming: 8 bases; junction bases outside the gene matches: 13. Germline lookup yields CDR1 ENHRY and CDR2 SYGVKD. The CDR3 runs to 14 residues. The DNA of the CDR3 is TGTGCCATCACAGCCGGAACAGGGGTGTACGGCTACACCTTC. Protein: CAITAGTGVYGYTF.

The V gene is TRBV30, the J gene TRBJ1-5; TRBD1 is a possible D gene (6 bases). The germline gives CDR1 GTSNPN, CDR2 SVGIG (reference sequence). Trimming removed 5 bases at V and 9 bases at J, with 17 bases between. This CDR3 region has 13 residues. CDR3 sequence reads: CAWADLRGTPQHF. CDR3 in DNA: TGTGCCTGGGCAGACCTTAGGGGGACGCCCCAGCATTTT.

The chain uses TRBV6-5 and TRBJ1-3, with unresolved D. The CDR3 is 15 residues long. Germline CDR1 MNHEY, CDR2 SVGAGI. The germline V and J ends were trimmed by 3 bases and 0 bases, with 9 bases remaining between them. CDR3 loop: CASSYTWSSGNTIYF. CDR3 bases: TGTGCCAGCAGTTATACTTGGAGCTCTGGAAACACCATATATTTT.

The genes are TRBV6-5 and TRBJ1-4; D is possibly TRBD1 (5 bases). CDR1 is MNHEY and CDR2 is SVGAGI in the germline V gene. With 2 bases removed from V and 8 bases from J, the gap between germline ends came to 12 bases. This CDR3 is 14 amino acids long. In DNA form, the CDR3 reads TGTGCCAGCAGTTACGCGGGGCGAGGGGAAAAACTGTTTTTT. Protein product: CASSYAGRGEKLFF.